These 13 T cell receptor beta chains originate from one sample sequenced in a study of blood T cell repertoires in COVID-19. Only in-frame clones appear in the TCRdb table, and some are missing; sequencing was by immunoSEQ multiplex PCR. The sample has 250,000 or so clones; 70% to 90% are singletons. The sequenced sample consisted of PBMCs or T cells enriched from blood (not recorded which). The receptors were gathered from a woman in her twenties or thirties with acute COVID-19.

This chain joins TRBV19 and TRBJ1-5; TRBD1 agrees at 9 bases. The ends lost 3 bases at V and 4 bases at J; junction bases unmatched: 7. CDR3 length: 16 amino acids. Germline V gives CDR1 LNHDA, CDR2 SQIVND (reference sequence). The CDR3 DNA follows: TGTGCCAGTAGTATTTGGGGGGACAGGGAAAATCAGCCCCAGCATTTT. This encodes CASSIWGDRENQPQHF.

The chain carries TRBV4-1 and TRBJ1-2; tentatively, D is TRBD1 (6 bases). The CDR3 runs to 14 residues. V was clipped by 0 bases and J by 5 bases, with 10 bases between them. CDR1 and CDR2 (germline): MGHRA, YSYEKL. The DNA for the CDR3 is TGCGCCAGCAGCCAAGAACAGGGTCGGTATGGCTACACCTTC. Encoded protein: CASSQEQGRYGYTF.

The rearrangement uses TRBV10-1 and TRBJ2-7, with 7 bases aligning to TRBD1. Per germline, CDR1 WNHNN and CDR2 SYGVQD (reference sequence). This CDR3 contains 14 residues. With V trimmed by 4 bases and J by 3 bases, 6 bases remained unmatched. The CDR3 loop reads CASSVRQGRYEQYF. CDR3 DNA: TGCGCCAGCAGTGTAAGACAGGGCCGCTACGAGCAGTACTTC.

The chain combines TRBV19 with TRBJ1-1; 9 bases agree with TRBD1. V lost 5 bases and J lost 6; bases outside the gene matches: 4. This CDR3 is 13 amino acids long. Germline CDR1 and CDR2: LNHDA and SQIVND (reference sequence). The CDR3 sequence: CASSEGTGPEAFF. In DNA form, the CDR3 reads TGTGCCAGTAGTGAGGGGACAGGGCCTGAAGCTTTCTTT.

DNA for the CDR3: TGTGCCAGCAGTTCAAACGCGGGAGTTCAAGATACGCAGTATTTT. The encoded protein is CASSSNAGVQDTQYF. The rearrangement uses TRBV27 and TRBJ2-3, with TRBD2 identical over 7 bases. The CDR3 has 15 residues. With 4 bases clipped from V and 5 bases from J, the junction kept 9 bases outside the gene matches. Germline loops: CDR1 MNHEY, CDR2 SMNVEV (reference sequence).

The V and J genes are TRBV27 and TRBJ2-7; 8 bases are a match to TRBD2. CDR1 and CDR2 from the germline V gene are MNHEY and SMNVEV (reference sequence). The trim removed 5 bases at V and 6 bases at J, leaving 12 bases unmatched. This CDR3 is 15 amino acids long. CDR3 region: CASSVNSGTPTEQYF. The DNA of the CDR3 is TGTGCCAGCAGTGTTAATAGCGGGACGCCTACCGAGCAGTACTTC.

The chain employs TRBV27 and TRBJ2-4; perhaps TRBD2 as D (5 bases). The CDR3 extends over 14 amino acids. In germline, CDR1 is MNHEY, CDR2 SMNVEV (reference sequence). V dropped 4 bases and J dropped 8 bases, with 15 bases sitting between them. The CDR3 protein is CASSSSSQGHIQYF. The DNA of the CDR3 is TGTGCCAGCAGTTCCTCTAGCCAAGGCCACATTCAGTACTTC.

This chain joins TRBV18 and TRBJ2-7, with 11 bases lining up with TRBD1. The length of the CDR3 is 15 residues. The V gene's germline CDR1 is KGHSH and CDR2 LQKENI. With 3 bases clipped from V and 5 bases from J, the junction kept 6 bases outside the gene matches. The CDR3 DNA reads as TGTGCCAGCTCACCCGGGACAGGGGGTAGAAACGAGCAGTACTTC. Protein product: CASSPGTGGRNEQYF.

This sequence joins TRBV25-1 and TRBJ2-2; D might be TRBD2 (5 bases). CDR1 MGHDK and CDR2 SYGVNS come from the germline V gene. V shed 0 bases and J shed 5 bases, with 16 bases lying between them. The CDR3 sequence is 17 residues long. The CDR3 loop is CASSEYTSSPKTGELFF. The CDR3 region has the DNA TGTGCCAGCAGTGAATATACTTCTAGCCCAAAGACCGGGGAGCTGTTTTTT.

The V gene is TRBV4-1, the J gene TRBJ2-1; D is undetermined. The CDR3 is made up of 14 amino acids. The germline V gene has CDR1 MGHRA and CDR2 YSYEKL. The V gene lost 0 bases and the J gene lost 4 bases, with 7 bases spanning the gap. The CDR3 DNA follows: TGCGCCAGCAGCCAAGAGGGCCTTTACAATGAGCAGTTCTTC. Encoded protein: CASSQEGLYNEQFF.

J is TRBJ2-1 and V is TRBV4-1, with D possibly TRBD1 on 6 matching bases. The CDR3 sequence is 17 residues long. The V and J ends lost 5 bases and 0 bases respectively, with 17 bases between them. Germline assignment: CDR1 MGHRA and CDR2 YSYEKL. The CDR3: CASSYETGESSYNEQFF. The CDR3, as DNA: TGCGCCAGCAGCTATGAGACAGGAGAGAGCTCCTACAATGAGCAGTTCTTC.

This chain uses TRBV6-1 with TRBJ2-7, with 14 bases aligning to TRBD2. V was clipped by 4 bases and J by 3 bases; unmatched bases: 8. Germline V gene sequence: CDR1 MNHNS, CDR2 SASEGT. The CDR3 loop spans 17 amino acids. The CDR3 bases are TGTGCCAGCAGTGCGGGACTAGCGGGAGCAGGGCACTACGAGCAGTACTTC. Translated, it gives CASSAGLAGAGHYEQYF.

The V call is TRBV7-3, the J call TRBJ2-2; 12 bases map to TRBD2. The CDR3 has 18 amino acids. Per germline, CDR1 SGHTA and CDR2 FQGTGA. Losses at the gene ends were 5 bases for V and 5 bases for J; bases not matched to a gene: 12. The CDR3 sequence: CASSQGLAGGSSTGELFF. The CDR3 DNA reads TGTGCCAGCAGCCAAGGGCTAGCGGGAGGGTCATCGACCGGGGAGCTGTTTTTT. Combining the CDR3 with reference TRBV7-3 and TRBJ2-2 gives the whole variable domain GAGVSQTPSNKVTEKGKYVELRCDPISGHTALYWYRQSLGQGPEFLIYFQGTGAADDSGLPNDRFFAVRPEGSVSTLKIQRTERGDSAVYLCASSQGLAGGSSTGELFFGEGSRLTVL.